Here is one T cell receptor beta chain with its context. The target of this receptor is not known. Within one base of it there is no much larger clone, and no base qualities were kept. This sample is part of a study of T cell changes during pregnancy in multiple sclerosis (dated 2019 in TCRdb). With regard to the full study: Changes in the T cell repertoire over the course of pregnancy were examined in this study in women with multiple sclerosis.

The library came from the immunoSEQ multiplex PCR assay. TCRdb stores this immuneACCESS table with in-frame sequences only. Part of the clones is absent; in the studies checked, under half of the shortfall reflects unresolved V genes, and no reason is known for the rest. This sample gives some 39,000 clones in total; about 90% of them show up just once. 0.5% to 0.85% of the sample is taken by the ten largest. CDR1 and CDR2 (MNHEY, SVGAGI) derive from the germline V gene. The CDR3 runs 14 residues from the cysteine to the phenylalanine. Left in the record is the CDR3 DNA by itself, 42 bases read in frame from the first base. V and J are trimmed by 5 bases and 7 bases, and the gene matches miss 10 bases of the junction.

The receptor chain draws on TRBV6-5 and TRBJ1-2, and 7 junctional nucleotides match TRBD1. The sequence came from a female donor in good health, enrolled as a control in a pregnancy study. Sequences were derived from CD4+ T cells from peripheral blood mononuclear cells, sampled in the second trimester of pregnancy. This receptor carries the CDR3 CASSPTDRVGGYTF. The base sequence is TGTGCCAGCAGTCCAACAGACAGGGTCGGTGGCTACACCTTC.